The 23 T cell receptor beta chains below come from one sample, sequenced in a study of STAT5B mutations in CD4+ large granular lymphocyte leukemia. The method was immunoSEQ multiplex PCR; TCRdb's version includes in-frame clones alone and lacks a portion of them. The sample has under 35,000 clones, just under 80% seen once; the top ten hold 2% to 3%. Source material: CD4+ T cells from blood buffy coats. These receptors originate from a human donor in good health.

V is TRBV6-1 and J is TRBJ1-1; TRBD1 might be the D (5 bases). The ends were cut back, 6 bases at V and 0 bases at J, with 8 bases in the middle. The CDR3 covers 13 residues. The germline CDR1 and CDR2 sequences are MNHNS and SASEGT. Here the CDR3 DNA reads TGTGCCAGCAGGCCGACAGTGAACACTGAAGCTTTCTTT. It translates to CASRPTVNTEAFF.

The chain links TRBV11-2 to TRBJ2-1; 9 bases fit TRBD2. In germline, CDR1 is SGHAT, CDR2 FQNNGV. CDR3 length: 16 amino acids. V was clipped by 3 bases and J by 7 bases; unmatched bases: 10. The CDR3 sequence: CASSFRLAGSGNEQFF. The CDR3 DNA sequence: TGTGCCAGCAGCTTTCGTCTAGCGGGATCCGGAAATGAGCAGTTCTTC.

V and J are TRBV4-1 and TRBJ2-7; 12 bases match TRBD2. Trimming took 3 bases from V and 2 from J; bases not matched to a gene: 11. Germline loops: CDR1 MGHRA, CDR2 YSYEKL. The CDR3 consists of 18 residues. The chain's CDR3 is CASSHVRGRLAGAYEQYF. The DNA of the CDR3 is TGCGCCAGCAGCCATGTTCGGGGTAGACTAGCGGGAGCCTACGAGCAGTACTTC.

This sequence joins TRBV7-2 and TRBJ2-7; 10 bases fit TRBD1. The CDR3 loop spans 15 amino acids. V dropped 5 bases and J dropped 4; count of bases not matched to a gene: 8. Germline-derived CDR1 and CDR2 are SGHTA and FQGNSA. Written as DNA, the CDR3 is TGTGCCAGCAGCCCAACCGCGGGACAGGGGTACGAGCAGTACTTC. Translating it yields CASSPTAGQGYEQYF. Supplemented by reference TRBV7-2 and TRBJ2-7, the full variable domain reads GAGVSQSPSNKVTEKGKDVELRCDPISGHTALYWYRQSLGQGLEFLIYFQGNSAPDKSGLPSDRFSAERTGGSVSTLTIQRTQQEDSAVYLCASSPTAGQGYEQYFGPGTRLTVT.

The V and J genes are TRBV10-3 and TRBJ2-5; no clear D. This CDR3 has 14 amino acids. V lost 9 bases and J 2 bases, leaving 16 bases between the germline ends. CDR1 and CDR2 (germline): ENHRY, SYGVKD. CDR3 residues: CAIQDRSNQETQYF. In DNA form, the CDR3 reads TGTGCCATTCAAGATAGGTCCAATCAAGAGACCCAGTACTTC.

The count of this clone is one. The CDR3 DNA sequence: TGTGCCAGCAGCTTAAGGGCGGAAGCCTACGAGCAGTACTTC. It codes for CASSLRAEAYEQYF. V gene TRBV11-2 combines with J gene TRBJ2-7; D unclear. This CDR3 region has 14 residues. The V and J ends lost 2 bases and 2 bases respectively, with 10 bases between them. Germline CDR1 and CDR2: SGHAT and FQNNGV.

J is TRBJ2-1 and V is TRBV7-9; 10 bases line up with TRBD1. Germline V CDR1 and CDR2: SEHNR, FQNEAQ (reference sequence). The CDR3 contains 14 residues. Trimming cost V 8 bases and J 4 bases; bases outside gene matches: 5. CDR3 bases: TGTGCCAGCCGAGGGACAGGGGTATACAATGAGCAGTTCTTC. This translates into CASRGTGVYNEQFF. The full variable domain, completed using reference TRBV7-9 and TRBJ2-1, is DTGVSQNPRHKITKRGQNVTFRCDPISEHNRLYWYRQTLGQGPEFLTYFQNEAQLEKSRLLSDRFSAERPKGSFSTLEIQRTEQGDSAMYLCASRGTGVYNEQFFGPGTRLTVL.

The chain links TRBV6-5 to TRBJ2-1; the match to TRBD1 covers 11 bases. This CDR3 has 15 residues. V lost 6 bases, J lost 2 bases, and 3 bases stayed unmatched. Germline V gives CDR1 MNHEY, CDR2 SVGAGI. CDR3: CASRKGQGAYNEQFF. CDR3 DNA sequence: TGTGCCAGCAGGAAGGGACAGGGGGCCTACAATGAGCAGTTCTTC.

The chain carries TRBV28 and TRBJ2-7, with 10 positions matching TRBD1. Germline V CDR1 and CDR2: MDHEN, SYDVKM. With V trimmed by 6 bases and J by 4 bases, 9 bases remained unmatched. This CDR3 has 15 amino acids. The CDR3 DNA follows: TGTGCCAGCAGACGGGGACAGGGGAACTCTTACGAGCAGTACTTC. Its translation: CASRRGQGNSYEQYF.

This clone was seen just once. The V gene is TRBV19, the J gene TRBJ2-7; tentative D call: TRBD2 (6 bases). Trimming took 5 bases from V and 2 from J, leaving 19 bases between them. This CDR3 has 16 amino acids. From germline, CDR1 is LNHDA and CDR2 SQIVND (reference sequence). The CDR3: CASSPGRDGDPYEQYF. The CDR3 DNA sequence: TGTGCCAGTAGTCCGGGGCGGGACGGGGACCCCTACGAGCAGTACTTC.

The chain uses TRBV18 and TRBJ2-1, with 9 bases lining up with TRBD1. The V and J ends lost 3 bases and 4 bases, in that order; junction bases with no gene match: 4. Germline loops: CDR1 KGHSH, CDR2 LQKENI. This CDR3 is 15 amino acids long. The CDR3 region has the DNA TGTGCCAGCTCACCCGGGACAGGGAGGTACAATGAGCAGTTCTTC. This gives the protein CASSPGTGRYNEQFF.

V and J are TRBV5-4 and TRBJ2-5; 14 bases are a match to TRBD2. V shed 4 bases, J shed 9 bases, and the junction held 8 bases outside the gene matches. The CDR3 is 15 residues long. CDR1 is SGHNT, CDR2 YYREEE, per germline (reference sequence). The CDR3 sequence: CASSGTSGSPESQYF. The DNA for the CDR3 is TGTGCCAGCAGCGGGACTAGCGGGAGCCCTGAGTCCCAGTACTTC.

V gene TRBV6-6 combines with J gene TRBJ2-1, with 12 bases identical to TRBD2. The V gene end was trimmed by 7 bases and the J gene end by 4 bases; junction bases not matched to a gene: 2. Germline V lookup: CDR1 MNHNY, CDR2 SVGAGI (reference sequence). The CDR3 is made up of 14 amino acids. The chain's CDR3 is CASTTSGRYNEQFF. In nucleotides, the CDR3 is TGTGCCAGCACCACTAGCGGGAGGTACAATGAGCAGTTCTTC.

This sequence joins TRBV28 and TRBJ1-5; the D gene is possibly TRBD1 (6 bases). There are 17 residues in the CDR3. Germline CDR1 MDHEN, CDR2 SYDVKM. Trimming took 2 bases from V and 1 from J, leaving 15 bases between them. CDR3 coding DNA: TGTGCCAGCAGTTTAAGGTCGTGGCAGGGGAGCAATCAGCCCCAGCATTTT. Amino acids: CASSLRSWQGSNQPQHF.

V is TRBV7-2 and J is TRBJ1-5, with 9 bases matching TRBD1. The CDR3 spans 18 residues. In germline, CDR1 is SGHTA, CDR2 FQGNSA. The trim removed 1 base at V and 9 bases at J, leaving 16 bases unmatched. CDR3 region: CASSLGPQGAIDGRPQHF. The DNA for the CDR3 is TGTGCCAGCAGCTTAGGACCACAGGGGGCCATAGACGGTCGGCCCCAGCATTTT.

The V gene is TRBV4-2, the J gene TRBJ2-3; 9 positions agree with TRBD2. After removal of 2 bases from V and 1 base from J, the junction contained 7 bases not matched to a gene. Germline V gene sequence: CDR1 LGHNA, CDR2 YNFKEQ. CDR3 length: 17 residues. The CDR3 here is CASSQSLAGGRTDTQYF. CDR3 DNA: TGTGCCAGCAGCCAATCGCTGGCGGGGGGGCGCACAGATACGCAGTATTTT.

The chain links TRBV28 to TRBJ1-4; the D is unclear. The length of the CDR3 is 14 residues. Germline CDR1 MDHEN, CDR2 SYDVKM. V was shortened by 5 bases and J by 0 bases, with 7 bases between the two germline ends. CDR3 sequence: CASSVATTNEKLFF. The CDR3 DNA is TGTGCCAGCAGTGTAGCGACAACTAATGAAAAACTGTTTTTT.

The chain combines TRBV28 with TRBJ2-2, with unresolved D. The germline V gene has CDR1 MDHEN and CDR2 SYDVKM. Trimming cost V 6 bases and J 4 bases, with 15 bases left between them. The CDR3 is 15 amino acids. The CDR3 protein is CASSFVGKVTGELFF. CDR3 bases: TGTGCCAGCAGCTTTGTAGGGAAGGTCACCGGGGAGCTGTTTTTT.

The J gene is TRBJ2-7, the V gene TRBV7-6; maybe TRBD1 (6 bases). Trimming stripped 5 bases from V and 1 base from J, with 12 bases between. Germline V gene lookup returns CDR1 SGHVS and CDR2 FNYEAQ. This CDR3 comprises 14 residues. The CDR3 sequence: CASSLGDRSYEQYF. For the CDR3, the DNA is TGTGCCAGCAGCCTCGGTGACAGGTCCTACGAGCAGTACTTC.

The table lists this clone with a few counts. CDR3 in DNA: TGTGCCAGCAGGTCACAGGGGGCTTTGAGCACAGATACGCAGTATTTT. Translation gives CASRSQGALSTDTQYF. The chain couples TRBV27 to TRBJ2-3; 9 bases are shared with TRBD1. The V segment lost 6 bases and the J segment 0 bases; nucleotides outside the gene matches: 7. The CDR3 extends over 16 amino acids. The germline V gene encodes CDR1 MNHEY and CDR2 SMNVEV (reference sequence).

This clone has a single count. The rearrangement links TRBV5-1 to TRBJ1-4, with D possibly being TRBD1 (6 bases). The CDR3 has 15 residues. V dropped 4 bases and J dropped 5 bases, with 15 bases sitting between them. Germline loops: CDR1 SGHRS, CDR2 YFSETQ. CDR3 DNA sequence: TGCGCCAGCAGCAGTGAACAGGGTCGGAATGAAAAACTGTTTTTT. It is translated as CASSSEQGRNEKLFF. The variable domain in full, completed from reference TRBV5-1 and TRBJ1-4, reads KAGVTQTPRYLIKTRGQQVTLSCSPISGHRSVSWYQQTPGQGLQFLFEYFSETQRNKGNFPGRFSGRQFSNSRSEMNVSTLELGDSALYLCASSSEQGRNEKLFFGSGTQLSVL.

The V and J genes are TRBV7-2 and TRBJ2-6; 7 positions agree with TRBD2. CDR3 size: 17 residues. Per germline, CDR1 SGHTA and CDR2 FQGNSA. Trimming took 0 bases from V and 0 from J; bases not matched to a gene: 2. CDR3 nucleotides: TGTGCCAGCAGCTTAGCGGGGGGGGACTCTGGGGCCAACGTCCTGACTTTC. Translation: CASSLAGGDSGANVLTF.

The gene calls are TRBV6-5 and TRBJ1-4, with D perhaps TRBD1 (5 bases). Germline CDR1 MNHEY, CDR2 SVGAGI. This CDR3 has 15 residues. Trimming left V 6 bases short and J 0 bases short, with 11 bases between. Written as DNA, the CDR3 is TGTGCCAGCAGCCCCGGGACCGCAACTAATGAAAAACTGTTTTTT. Protein sequence: CASSPGTATNEKLFF.